In this sample, the clone carrying this T cell receptor (beta chain) turned up a few times. Its antigen is still unknown. This sample stems from a study of OX40 agonist ivuxolimab in advanced cancers. As for the study in general: Age averaged about 62 years (range roughly 23 to 85), and 70% to 85% were male.

Study results and limitations: Expansion of clones was among the lowest in partial responders at 0.1-3.0 mg/kg.

The CDR3 runs 13 residues. Some clones are missing from TCRdb's copy, which holds only in-frame ones; the method was immunoSEQ multiplex PCR. The repertoire holds tens of thousands of clones, 82% seen once, with about 3.5% in the top ten. The chain is built from TRBV12-1 and TRBJ1-2. TRBV12-1 is a recognized pseudogene. The clonotype originates from an adult with an advanced solid tumor such as melanoma, head and neck, liver or kidney cancer. The specimen was CD4+ or CD8+ T cells sorted from blood, collected in a trial of the OX40 agonist ivuxolimab. The CDR3 is CASSWPRDYGYTF. The CDR3 DNA follows: TGTGCCAGCAGCTGGCCCCGGGACTATGGCTACACCTTC.